The clone carrying this T cell receptor beta chain has a handful of counts. Its specificity is unknown. TCRdb re-analysed the reads in MiXCR, keeping a single row per CDR3 protein. The data contain around 120,000 distinct CDR3 sequences, 20% to 30% of them singletons. From germline, CDR1 is SGHVS and CDR2 FNYEAQ. This CDR3 has 14 residues. J was trimmed by 7 bases and V by 5 bases; bases with no gene match: 6. This sample was taken from a study of T cell repertoires in cytomegalovirus infection. The rearrangement uses TRBV7-6 and TRBJ2-7, with 12 nucleotides matching TRBD1. What was sequenced was PBMCs, sequenced either directly or after in vitro stimulation (not recorded which). The sequence was collected from a human donor in good health (CMV status not recorded). Some clones in this sample may be carry-over from other donors' samples. CDR3 sequence reads: CASSTGDRGLEQYF. CDR3 nucleotide sequence: TGTGCCAGCAGCACCGGGGACAGGGGGCTTGAGCAGTACTTC.